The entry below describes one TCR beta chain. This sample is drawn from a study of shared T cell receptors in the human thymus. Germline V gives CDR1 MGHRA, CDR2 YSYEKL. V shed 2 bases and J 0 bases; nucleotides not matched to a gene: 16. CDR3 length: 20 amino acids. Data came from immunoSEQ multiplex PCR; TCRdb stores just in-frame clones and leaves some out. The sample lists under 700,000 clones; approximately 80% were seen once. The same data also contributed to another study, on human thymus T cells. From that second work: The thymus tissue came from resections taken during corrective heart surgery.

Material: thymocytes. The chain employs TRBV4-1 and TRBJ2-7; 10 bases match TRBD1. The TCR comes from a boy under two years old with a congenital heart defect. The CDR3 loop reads CASSQFGIPLGQGSSYEQYF. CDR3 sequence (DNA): TGCGCCAGCAGCCAATTTGGAATTCCCCTGGGACAGGGGAGCTCCTACGAGCAGTACTTC.